This T cell receptor beta chain was identified during a study of CD8 T cells in Susac syndrome. The CDR3 is 13 residues long. V was pared by 4 bases and J by 1 base, with 6 bases between. RNA amounts of about 0.45 to 1 ug underwent reverse transcription with random hexamers. Across 54 Vbeta and 13 Jbeta, immunoSEQ multiplex PCR amplified TCR beta CDR3. TCRdb independently ran MiXCR on the immunoSEQ multiplex PCR reads; one entry per CDR3 protein. The table has roughly 400,000 distinct CDR3 sequences, around 83% seen once; the top ten hold under 0.15%. The sequencing sample was made of CD8+ T cells from PBMCs. This sequence originates from a human donor with multiple sclerosis. V and J are TRBV12-3 or TRBV12-4 and TRBJ2-3; D remains unclear. CDR3 residues: CASSYIGTDTQYF. In DNA, the CDR3 is TGTGCCAGCAGTTACATAGGCACAGATACGCAGTATTTT.